The entry below describes one T cell receptor beta chain. The sample belongs to a study of blood T cell repertoires in COVID-19. Study background: COVID-19 samples collected from the United States, Italy and Spain covered acute and convalescent phases. From T cells, B-cell-depleted T cells, or PBMCs came the material, which was cDNA or gDNA.

Assay used: immunoSEQ multiplex PCR; TCRdb lists only in-frame clones, some missing. The sample yields 150,000 to 170,000 clones, about 86% seen once. Each recovered donor of Cohort 3 presented with two negative PCRs, clearance, or symptom resolution. This CDR3 has 15 amino acids. Losses at the gene ends were 5 bases for V and 7 bases for J; bases not matched to a gene: 11. Germline CDR1 and CDR2: SGHTA and FQGNSA. J is TRBJ1-5 and V is TRBV7-2; TRBD1 aligns across 7 bases. Source material: PBMCs or T cells enriched from blood (not recorded which). The TCR originated in a man aged 45-65 years who had recovered from COVID-19. The CDR3 DNA reads as TGTGCCAGCAGCCCTAGACAGGGTCTGAGGCAGCCCCAGCATTTT. It encodes CASSPRQGLRQPQHF.